Presented here are 18 T cell receptor beta chains from one specimen sequenced in a study of shared clonotypes between healthy human individuals. Profiled with immunoSEQ multiplex PCR; TCRdb holds only in-frame clones, not every one. Of under 2.5 million clones in the sample, around 92% are singletons; the top ten hold 0.37%. The sequencing input was naive CD4+ T cells from PBMCs. Subset specified: CD45RA+ positively selected. The origin of the receptors is a man between 18 and 35 years old in good health. Some clones in this sample may be carry-over from other donors' samples.

The chain joins TRBV5-4 to TRBJ2-5; D possibly matches TRBD1 or TRBD2 (5 bases each). Trimming left V 1 base short and J 2 bases short, with 9 bases between. The V gene's germline CDR1 is SGHNT and CDR2 YYREEE (reference sequence). This CDR3 has 14 residues. The CDR3 protein is CASSLSRGQETQYF. CDR3 sequence (DNA): TGTGCCAGCAGCTTGTCGAGGGGACAAGAGACCCAGTACTTC.

About this clone itself: Other DNA sequences of this sample code for an identical CDR3. The gene calls are TRBV14 and TRBJ2-7; D is uncertain. CDR3 length equals 13 residues. Germline V lookup: CDR1 SGHDN, CDR2 FVKESK. The germline V and J ends were trimmed by 4 bases and 2 bases, with 9 bases remaining between them. CDR3: CASSRQVTYEQYF. DNA for the CDR3: TGTGCCAGCAGCCGGCAAGTAACCTACGAGCAGTACTTC.

This rearrangement joins TRBV7-3 to TRBJ2-3; D is unresolved. Trimming left V 1 base short and J 6 bases short, with 17 bases between. Germline CDR1 is SGHTA and CDR2 is FQGTGA. The CDR3 consists of 16 residues. CDR3 DNA sequence: TGTGCCAGCAGCTTAATTAGTAGAGGTGGCCCCGATACGCAGTATTTT. Its translation is CASSLISRGGPDTQYF.

The chain employs TRBV29-1 and TRBJ2-7; 10 nucleotides line up with TRBD2. The CDR3 has 14 amino acids. Germline V gene lookup returns CDR1 SQVTM and CDR2 ANQGSEA. V gave up 6 bases and J gave up 9 bases; unmatched junction bases: 14. CDR3 in DNA: TGCAGCGTAAGAGTGGACAGAGTAGCGGGAGGGCAGTACTTC. Its protein product is CSVRVDRVAGGQYF.

The chain is built from TRBV5-5 and TRBJ2-5; 9 bases agree with TRBD2. The CDR3 has 16 residues. The germline V gene has CDR1 SGHKS and CDR2 YYEKEE (reference sequence). With V trimmed by 1 base and J by 3 bases, 7 bases remained unmatched. Written as DNA, the CDR3 is TGTGCCAGCAGCTTGAGGGCGCGGGAGGGGGAAGAGACCCAGTACTTC. Its protein product is CASSLRAREGEETQYF.

The genes are TRBV5-1 and TRBJ2-7; D might be TRBD2 (5 bases). The CDR3 extends over 13 amino acids. CDR1 is SGHRS and CDR2 is YFSETQ in the germline V gene. The V gene lost 0 bases and the J gene lost 7 bases, with 11 bases spanning the gap. The DNA of the CDR3 is TGCGCCAGCAGCTTGGCGGGGTGGGCTGAGCAGTACTTC. It specifies CASSLAGWAEQYF. The full variable domain, with the rest looked up from reference TRBV5-1 and TRBJ2-7, is KAGVTQTPRYLIKTRGQQVTLSCSPISGHRSVSWYQQTPGQGLQFLFEYFSETQRNKGNFPGRFSGRQFSNSRSEMNVSTLELGDSALYLCASSLAGWAEQYFGPGTRLTVT.

As concerns this clone: Different DNA sequences within this sample yield the same CDR3. J is TRBJ2-3 and V is TRBV13; D gene uncertain. This CDR3 contains 12 residues. The germline V and J ends were trimmed by 3 bases and 0 bases, with 1 base remaining between them. Germline assignment: CDR1 PRHDT and CDR2 FYEKMQ (reference sequence). Here the CDR3 DNA reads TGTGCCAGCAGCTTGAGCACAGATACGCAGTATTTT. It translates to CASSLSTDTQYF. The whole variable domain, filled in from reference TRBV13 and TRBJ2-3, reads AAGVIQSPRHLIKEKRETATLKCYPIPRHDTVYWYQQGPGQDPQFLISFYEKMQSDKGSIPDRFSAQQFSDYHSELNMSSLELGDSALYFCASSLSTDTQYFGPGTRLTVL.

This clone was seen only once. The rearrangement links TRBV6-1 to TRBJ2-7; 12 bases match TRBD2. This CDR3 comprises 14 residues. Germline V gene data show CDR1 as MNHNS and CDR2 as SASEGT. V was clipped by 6 bases and J by 7 bases; unmatched bases: 7. The CDR3 spells CASRRLAGDIEQYF. CDR3 DNA sequence: TGTGCCAGCAGGCGACTAGCGGGAGATATAGAGCAGTACTTC.

CDR3 sequence (DNA): TGTGCCAGCAGCCTTAAAAGCTCCTACAATGAGCAGTTCTTC. As protein: CASSLKSSYNEQFF. This chain connects TRBV11-2 to TRBJ2-1; D call uncertain. CDR1 and CDR2 from the germline V gene are SGHAT and FQNNGV. The CDR3 is made up of 14 amino acids. Trimming shortened V by 5 bases and J by 0 bases, and 8 bases separated the two germline ends.

This rearrangement joins TRBV30 to TRBJ1-6; a weak D match, TRBD1 (5 bases). The V and J ends lost 1 base and 0 bases respectively, with 7 bases between them. This CDR3 spans 15 amino acids. The germline gives CDR1 GTSNPN, CDR2 SVGIG (reference sequence). Written as DNA, the CDR3 is TGTGCCTGGAGTGGACAGAGCTCCTATAATTCACCCCTCCACTTT. Encoded protein: CAWSGQSSYNSPLHF.

The J gene is TRBJ2-1, the V gene TRBV11-2; TRBD2 aligns across 12 bases. The CDR3 is made up of 19 amino acids. Trimming took 0 bases from V and 0 from J; bases not matched to a gene: 6. The germline CDR1 and CDR2 sequences are SGHAT and FQNNGV. The CDR3 DNA follows: TGTGCCAGCAGCTTAGACTGGCTAGCGGGAGGGAGCTCCTACAATGAGCAGTTCTTC. Protein: CASSLDWLAGGSSYNEQFF.

The V gene is TRBV4-1, the J gene TRBJ2-3; 8 positions match TRBD2. This CDR3 region has 15 residues. Germline V lookup: CDR1 MGHRA, CDR2 YSYEKL. Trimming took 2 bases from V and 3 from J; bases not matched to a gene: 4. The CDR3 DNA is TGCGCCAGCAGCCAACCACTAGCGGAAACAGATACGCAGTATTTT. Protein sequence: CASSQPLAETDTQYF.

In its sample, this clone was seen a few times. The sample contains more than one DNA sequence encoding this CDR3. The chain couples TRBV5-1 to TRBJ1-1; D unresolved. The germline V gene encodes CDR1 SGHRS and CDR2 YFSETQ. Trimming pared 3 bases from V and 2 bases from J, leaving 5 bases between. This CDR3 contains 12 residues. CDR3 sequence (DNA): TGCGCCAGCAGCTCCTCTAACACTGAAGCTTTCTTT. It is translated as CASSSSNTEAFF.

The rearrangement uses TRBV6-5 and TRBJ1-4, with D possibly TRBD1 on 5 matching bases. CDR3 length: 16 residues. Germline lookup yields CDR1 MNHEY and CDR2 SVGAGI. Trimming took off 2 bases at V and 3 bases at J, with 13 bases between the two ends. The CDR3 DNA follows: TGTGCCAGCAGTTACGAGCCTATAGGGGCTAATGAAAAACTGTTTTTT. This gives the protein CASSYEPIGANEKLFF.

V usage is TRBV4-2 and J usage is TRBJ2-1; 11 bases match TRBD2. CDR1 LGHNA and CDR2 YNFKEQ come from the germline V gene. The CDR3 contains 15 residues. Losses at the gene ends were 4 bases for V and 15 bases for J; bases not matched to a gene: 14. The CDR3 nucleotides are TGTGCCAGCAGCCCGTTAACTAGCGGGAGATCTCCCCGGTTCTTC. Translation: CASSPLTSGRSPRFF.

The chain recombines TRBV7-7 with TRBJ2-1; 8 bases are a match to TRBD2. Germline trimming cut 4 bases from V and 7 bases from J; bases unmatched to any gene: 12. In germline, CDR1 is SSHAT, CDR2 FNYEAQ (reference sequence). The CDR3 is made up of 16 amino acids. The CDR3 DNA sequence: TGTGCCAGCAGCTCCAGACTAGACGGGAGGGGGAATGAGCAGTTCTTC. It yields the protein CASSSRLDGRGNEQFF.

Points on this clone: The sample holds other DNA sequences that translate to the same CDR3. The chain combines TRBV5-1 with TRBJ2-3; the match to TRBD1 covers 8 bases. V dropped 4 bases and J dropped 0; count of bases not matched to a gene: 4. Germline loops: CDR1 SGHRS, CDR2 YFSETQ. This CDR3 is built from 15 residues. The CDR3 reads CASSPGQGSTDTQYF. Here the CDR3 DNA reads TGCGCCAGCAGCCCCGGACAGGGAAGCACAGATACGCAGTATTTT.

The chain links TRBV6-6 to TRBJ1-2, with 8 positions matching TRBD1. Unmatched junction bases numbered 9, after V lost 4 bases and J lost 8 bases. The CDR3 has 14 residues. Germline lookup yields CDR1 MNHNY and CDR2 SVGAGI (reference sequence). CDR3 nucleotides: TGTGCCAGCAGTTCTTCTACAGGGGGTGGAGGCTACACCTTC. This translates into CASSSSTGGGGYTF.